The 28 T cell receptor beta chains given below trace back to one sample, sequenced in a study of graft-versus-host responses after intestinal transplantation (dated by TCRdb to the early 2020s). Dithiothreitol, EDTA incubations and collagenase D digestion were used to isolate intraepithelial and lamina propria lymphocytes from graft specimens. The library was built by means of the immunoSEQ multiplex PCR assay. The table comes from immuneACCESS by way of TCRdb, which keeps in-frame sequences with V and J called. Part of the clones is missing from these tables; in studies checked, under half for an unresolved V gene and the rest for unknown reasons. This sample comprises about 5,600 clones, under 80% of them detected only once. The top ten clones comprise less than 9% of the sample. The sample in question was ileum tissue, obtained less than 240 days after intestinal transplant. The receptor set was obtained from a human patient who received an intestinal transplant, so some T cells may come from the graft donor.

The chain combines TRBV7-8 with TRBJ2-7; TRBD1 aligns across 7 bases. The CDR3 consists of 17 residues. In germline, CDR1 is SGHVS, CDR2 FQNEAQ. J lost 2 bases, V lost 5 bases, and 15 bases had no gene match. The CDR3 protein is CASSPVAALTGAYEQYF. As DNA, the CDR3 is TGTGCCAGCAGCCCTGTCGCAGCTCTTACAGGGGCCTACGAGCAGTACTTC. Looking up the rest from reference TRBV7-8 and TRBJ2-7 gives the full variable domain: GAGVSQSPRYKVAKRGQDVALRCDPISGHVSLFWYQQALGQGPEFLTYFQNEAQLDKSGLPSDRFFAERPEGSVSTLKIQRTQQEDSAVYLCASSPVAALTGAYEQYFGPGTRLTVT.

The V gene is TRBV4-1, the J gene TRBJ2-2; D not resolved. Per the germline V gene, CDR1 is MGHRA and CDR2 is YSYEKL. The ends were cut back, 1 base at V and 6 bases at J, with 15 bases in the middle. The CDR3 consists of 16 residues. The DNA of the CDR3 is TGCGCCAGCAGCCAAGGACTTAGTGTGCTCGCCGGGGAGCTGTTTTTT. This gives the protein CASSQGLSVLAGELFF.

This chain uses TRBV4-1 with TRBJ2-3, with 12 bases aligning to TRBD2. The CDR3 is 16 amino acids. Germline V gene lookup returns CDR1 MGHRA and CDR2 YSYEKL. V gave up 5 bases and J gave up 2 bases; unmatched junction bases: 5. The CDR3 here is CASSSRLAGVTDTQYF. CDR3 sequence (DNA): TGCGCCAGCAGCTCACGACTAGCGGGGGTCACAGATACGCAGTATTTT.

The chain joins TRBV6-1 to TRBJ1-6; 10 bases fit TRBD1. Germline V gene sequence: CDR1 MNHNS, CDR2 SASEGT. The CDR3 has 13 amino acids. With 4 bases clipped from V and 10 bases from J, the junction kept 1 base outside the gene matches. CDR3 in DNA: TGTGCCAGCAGTGGGGACAGGGGATCACCCCTCCACTTT. Protein sequence: CASSGDRGSPLHF.

This clone has just a few counts. The chain links TRBV2 to TRBJ1-4; D uncertain. With 4 bases removed from V and 1 base from J, the gap between germline ends came to 10 bases. The CDR3 consists of 15 residues. Germline V gives CDR1 SNHLY, CDR2 FYNNEI. CDR3 DNA: TGTGCCAGCAGTGTAGAAGGGATAACTAATGAAAAACTGTTTTTT. Its protein is CASSVEGITNEKLFF.

In its sample, this clone was seen a few times. The V and J genes are TRBV5-1 and TRBJ2-3; D uncertain. The germline V gene encodes CDR1 SGHRS and CDR2 YFSETQ. CDR3 length equals 12 residues. Trimming shortened V by 0 bases and J by 7 bases, and 6 bases separated the two germline ends. CDR3 region: CASSLDIHTQYF. The CDR3 DNA follows: TGCGCCAGCAGCTTGGACATCCATACGCAGTATTTT.

J is TRBJ2-1 and V is TRBV4-2, with D unresolved. V lost 0 bases and J lost 2, with 14 bases in between. This CDR3 has 17 amino acids. Germline loops: CDR1 LGHNA, CDR2 YNFKEQ. This CDR3 is CASSQDRAESPYNEQFF. The CDR3 DNA follows: TGTGCCAGCAGCCAAGATCGTGCGGAGAGCCCCTACAATGAGCAGTTCTTC.

The V gene is TRBV5-1, the J gene TRBJ1-4, with 7 bases identical to TRBD1. Germline V gene lookup returns CDR1 SGHRS and CDR2 YFSETQ. Trimming cost V 4 bases and J 6 bases; bases outside gene matches: 9. CDR3 length equals 15 residues. CDR3 nucleotides: TGCGCCAGCAGCCGCGGGACAGAGAACCATGAAAAACTGTTTTTT. It translates to CASSRGTENHEKLFF.

This clone was seen a single time. The V and J genes are TRBV6-5 and TRBJ2-5, with D possibly matching TRBD1 (5 bases). The DNA end is a closer match to TRBJ2-7, so the J assignment may be wrong. CDR3 size: 14 residues. The germline V gene encodes CDR1 MNHEY and CDR2 SVGAGI. The chain's CDR3 is CASSGRMGPYEQYF. The CDR3 nucleotides read TGTGCCAGCAGTGGACGGATGGGGCCCTACGAGCAGTACTTC.

The CDR3 DNA reads as TGTGCCAGCAGCTTAGTGTACGAGCAGTACTTC. It specifies CASSLVYEQYF. The rearrangement joins TRBV7-8 to TRBJ2-7; D remains ambiguous. V gave up 1 base and J gave up 4 bases, with 2 bases separating them. The CDR3 is 11 residues long. The V gene's germline CDR1 is SGHVS and CDR2 FQNEAQ.

The V gene is TRBV6-5, the J gene TRBJ2-2; 7 bases match TRBD1. The trim removed 8 bases at V and 4 bases at J, leaving 7 bases unmatched. The germline gives CDR1 MNHEY, CDR2 SVGAGI. This CDR3 comprises 14 residues. CDR3 in DNA: TGTGCCAGCCGGGGACAGCAAGTCACCGGGGAGCTGTTTTTT. Residues: CASRGQQVTGELFF.

The genes are TRBV6-1 and TRBJ1-4; D call uncertain. V was trimmed by 4 bases and J by 0 bases, leaving 12 bases between them. From germline, CDR1 is MNHNS and CDR2 SASEGT. This CDR3 comprises 16 residues. The CDR3 coding sequence is TGTGCCAGCAGTGCTGCCTGGACGGCAACTAATGAAAAACTGTTTTTT. Protein: CASSAAWTATNEKLFF.

The J gene is TRBJ1-1, the V gene TRBV4-1; no clear D gene. This CDR3 has 16 amino acids. V lost 2 bases to trimming and J lost 0 bases, with 13 bases between them. CDR1 is MGHRA and CDR2 is YSYEKL in the germline V gene. CDR3 in DNA: TGCGCCAGCAGCCAACCAACTCGGGATATGAACACTGAAGCTTTCTTT. This encodes CASSQPTRDMNTEAFF.

This sequence joins TRBV5-6 and TRBJ1-2, with 9 bases matching TRBD1. The trim removed 3 bases at V and 3 bases at J, leaving 9 bases unmatched. CDR3 length equals 16 residues. Germline CDR1 reads SGHDT; CDR2 reads YYEEEE. CDR3 loop: CASSSAARTGDYGYTF. The DNA of the CDR3 is TGTGCCAGCAGCTCCGCAGCGAGGACAGGGGACTATGGCTACACCTTC.

This clone was counted only a few times. V usage is TRBV7-9 and J usage is TRBJ2-7; 8 bases are shared with TRBD1. This CDR3 is built from 13 residues. Germline V gives CDR1 SEHNR, CDR2 FQNEAQ (reference sequence). The V gene end was trimmed by 5 bases and the J gene end by 5 bases; junction bases not matched to a gene: 5. DNA for the CDR3: TGTGCCAGCAGCGCAGGGACAGGCAACGAGCAGTACTTC. Its protein is CASSAGTGNEQYF.

The gene calls are TRBV19 and TRBJ1-6; D is possibly TRBD1 (5 bases). This CDR3 has 14 residues. Germline CDR1 and CDR2: LNHDA and SQIVND (reference sequence). Trimming took 10 bases from V and 0 from J, leaving 10 bases between them. CDR3 coding DNA: TGTGCCACATCGGGGGGCTCCTATAATTCACCCCTCCACTTT. Its translation: CATSGGSYNSPLHF.

V and J are TRBV11-1 and TRBJ2-7; TRBD1 is a possible D gene (6 bases). From germline, CDR1 is SGHAT and CDR2 FQDESV (reference sequence). This CDR3 has 14 residues. The germline V and J ends were trimmed by 1 base and 2 bases, with 9 bases remaining between them. In DNA form, the CDR3 reads TGTGCCAGCAGCTTAGGGGGGCTTCCCTACGAGCAGTACTTC. Translating gives CASSLGGLPYEQYF.

The rearrangement links TRBV6-9 to TRBJ2-3; D is unclear. The CDR3 contains 13 residues. Germline V CDR1 and CDR2: MNHGY, SVAAGI. Trimming removed 7 bases at V and 2 bases at J, with 10 bases between. The CDR3 here is CASNPLHTDTQYF. The CDR3 DNA reads as TGTGCCAGCAACCCACTTCACACAGATACGCAGTATTTT.

The chain uses TRBV5-6 and TRBJ1-1; TRBD1 might be the D (5 bases). V lost 4 bases, J lost 5 bases, and 18 bases lay in between. Germline values: CDR1 SGHDT, CDR2 YYEEEE. The length of the CDR3 is 15 residues. CDR3 residues: CASSPPAGGRTEAFF. CDR3 in DNA: TGTGCCAGCAGCCCCCCGGCTGGGGGTAGGACTGAAGCTTTCTTT.

The chain combines TRBV6-8 with TRBJ2-3; the D gene could be TRBD1 or TRBD2 (5 bases each). The ends were cut back, 0 bases at V and 5 bases at J, with 12 bases in the middle. CDR1 is MNHGY and CDR2 is SAAAGT in the germline V gene. This CDR3 spans 15 amino acids. CDR3 DNA: TGTGCCAGCAGTTACTCTTCCTGGGGGAAAGATACGCAGTATTTT. The encoded protein is CASSYSSWGKDTQYF.

The rearrangement links TRBV4-2 to TRBJ2-3; unclear D gene. The CDR3 contains 16 residues. Trimming cost V 1 base and J 4 bases, with 15 bases left between them. Germline V gene lookup returns CDR1 LGHNA and CDR2 YNFKEQ. The CDR3 bases are TGTGCCAGCAGCCAAGGCCTGGCGTTGAGCCCAGATACGCAGTATTTT. Encoded protein: CASSQGLALSPDTQYF.

The V and J genes are TRBV4-3 and TRBJ2-7; 10 bases fit TRBD1. J gave up 2 bases and V 3 bases, and 7 bases lay outside the gene matches. This CDR3 is 16 amino acids long. Per the germline V gene, CDR1 is LGHNA and CDR2 is YSLEER. The CDR3 bases are TGCGCCAGCAGCCAGGTCCGGGACAGGGGTACCTACGAGCAGTACTTC. The encoded protein is CASSQVRDRGTYEQYF.

V is TRBV7-7 and J is TRBJ2-5, with 7 bases fitting TRBD2. Germline CDR1 SSHAT, CDR2 FNYEAQ (reference sequence). This CDR3 contains 14 residues. V was pared by 5 bases and J by 4 bases, with 7 bases of the junction left unmatched. CDR3 sequence (DNA): TGTGCCAGCAGCGTCCTGGGGGGGGGAGAGACCCAGTACTTC. Protein: CASSVLGGGETQYF.

This clone was detected a few times. The CDR3 here is CAISRGSLENTIYF. In DNA, the CDR3 is TGTGCCATCAGCCGCGGGAGCCTGGAAAACACCATATATTTT. This chain connects TRBV10-3 to TRBJ1-3; D gene unclear. The CDR3 has 14 residues. V was pared by 6 bases and J by 6 bases, with 15 bases between. The V gene's germline CDR1 is ENHRY and CDR2 SYGVKD.

This chain connects TRBV6-9 to TRBJ1-2, with D unresolved. V lost 5 bases to trimming and J lost 4 bases, with 23 bases between them. This CDR3 has 17 amino acids. Per germline, CDR1 MNHGY and CDR2 SVAAGI. CDR3 protein: CASSHTRPYGKAYGYTF. The CDR3 coding sequence is TGTGCCAGCAGTCACACTAGGCCCTACGGAAAGGCCTATGGCTACACCTTC.

The chain uses TRBV6-4 and TRBJ2-5, with TRBD2 identical over 7 bases. Trimming at V came to 7 bases and at J to 2 bases, leaving 10 bases not matched to a gene. Germline values: CDR1 MRHNA, CDR2 SNTAGT. CDR3 size: 15 residues. This CDR3 is CASNPIWGGQETQYF. The CDR3 DNA sequence: TGTGCCAGCAACCCCATATGGGGGGGGCAAGAGACCCAGTACTTC.

The chain combines TRBV9 with TRBJ2-5; D might be TRBD2 (5 bases). This CDR3 has 14 residues. Germline assignment: CDR1 SGDLS and CDR2 YYNGEE. V shed 3 bases and J shed 2 bases, with 11 bases lying between them. CDR3 coding DNA: TGTGCCAGCAGCGAGCGGAGCTATCAAGAGACCCAGTACTTC. Its translation: CASSERSYQETQYF.

A few counts support this clone. One junction end does not reproduce the germline sequence, and a read error may be involved. The V and J genes are TRBV6-4 and TRBJ2-3; the D call may be TRBD1 or TRBD2 (5 bases each). The CDR3 is 15 residues long. Per the germline V gene, CDR1 is MRHNA and CDR2 is SNTAGT. The CDR3 region has the DNA TGTGCCAGCAGTTACTCTTCCTGGGGGAAAGATACGCAGTATTTT. Its translation is CASSYSSWGKDTQYF.